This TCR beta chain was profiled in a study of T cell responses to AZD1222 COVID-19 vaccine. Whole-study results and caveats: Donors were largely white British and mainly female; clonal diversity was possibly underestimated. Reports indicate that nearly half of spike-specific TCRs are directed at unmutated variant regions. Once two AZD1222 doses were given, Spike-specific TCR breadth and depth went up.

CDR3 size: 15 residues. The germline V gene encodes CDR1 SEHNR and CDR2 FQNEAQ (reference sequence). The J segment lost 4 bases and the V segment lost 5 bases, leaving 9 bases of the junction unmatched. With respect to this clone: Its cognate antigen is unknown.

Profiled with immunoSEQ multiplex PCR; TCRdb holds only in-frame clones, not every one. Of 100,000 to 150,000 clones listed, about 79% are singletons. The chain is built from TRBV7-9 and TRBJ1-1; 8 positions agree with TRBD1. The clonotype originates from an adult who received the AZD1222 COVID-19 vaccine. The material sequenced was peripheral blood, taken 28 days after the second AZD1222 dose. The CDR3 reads CASSKRLQGGTEAFF. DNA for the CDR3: TGTGCCAGCAGCAAACGACTACAGGGGGGCACTGAAGCTTTCTTT.